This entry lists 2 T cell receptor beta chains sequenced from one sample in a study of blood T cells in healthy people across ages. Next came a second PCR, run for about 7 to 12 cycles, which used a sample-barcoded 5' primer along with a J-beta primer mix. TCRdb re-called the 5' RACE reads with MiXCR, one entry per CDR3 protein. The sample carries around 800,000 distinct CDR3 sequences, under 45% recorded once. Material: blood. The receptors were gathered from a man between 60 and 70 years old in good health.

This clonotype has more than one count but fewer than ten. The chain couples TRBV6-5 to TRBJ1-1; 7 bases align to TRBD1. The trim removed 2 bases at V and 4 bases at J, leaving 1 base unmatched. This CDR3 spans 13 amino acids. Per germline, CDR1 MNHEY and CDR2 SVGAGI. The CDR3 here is CASSYPGGTEAFF. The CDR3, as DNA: TGTGCCAGCAGTTACCCAGGGGGCACTGAAGCTTTCTTT.

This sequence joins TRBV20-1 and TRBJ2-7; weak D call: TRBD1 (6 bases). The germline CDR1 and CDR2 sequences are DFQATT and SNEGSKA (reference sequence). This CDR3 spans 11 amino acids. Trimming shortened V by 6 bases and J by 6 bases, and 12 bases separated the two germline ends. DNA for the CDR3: TGCAGTGCCAGGGACACCCTCGAGCAGTACTTC. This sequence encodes CSARDTLEQYF.